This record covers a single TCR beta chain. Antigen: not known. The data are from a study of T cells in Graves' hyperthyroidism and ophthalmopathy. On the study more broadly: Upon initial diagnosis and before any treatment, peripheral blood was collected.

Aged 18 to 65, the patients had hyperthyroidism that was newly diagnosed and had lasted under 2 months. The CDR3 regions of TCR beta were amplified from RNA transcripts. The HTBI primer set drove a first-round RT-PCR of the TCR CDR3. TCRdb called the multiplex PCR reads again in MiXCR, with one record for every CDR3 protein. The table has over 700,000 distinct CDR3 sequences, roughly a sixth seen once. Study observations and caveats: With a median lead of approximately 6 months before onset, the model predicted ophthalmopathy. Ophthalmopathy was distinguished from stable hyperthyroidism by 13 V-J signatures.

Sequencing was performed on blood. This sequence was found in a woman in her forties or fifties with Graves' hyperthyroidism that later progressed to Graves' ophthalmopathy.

The CDR3 DNA reads TGCAGGCGGGGCAGGGGCCCCAATGAGCAGTTCTTC. Protein: CRRGRGPNEQFF. The chain combines TRBV29-1 with TRBJ2-1; D tentatively fits TRBD1 or TRBD2 (6 bases each). Per germline, CDR1 SQVTM and CDR2 ANQGSEA. The CDR3 is 12 amino acids.